This T cell receptor beta chain is drawn from a study of lymphopenia after photon versus proton radiotherapy. V trimming: 5 bases; J trimming: 6 bases; junction bases outside the gene matches: 2. CDR1 SGHRS and CDR2 YFSETQ come from the germline V gene. This CDR3 is 13 amino acids long. Libraries were prepared by immunoSEQ multiplex PCR; TCRdb keeps only in-frame clonotypes and omits some of them. The sample shows approximately 22,000 clones, roughly 85% of them seen only once. The receptor was isolated from a woman in her seventies with pancreatic cancer. The sequences come from peripheral blood, collected from a patient treated with proton-based radiotherapy. The genes are TRBV5-1 and TRBJ2-1, with TRBD2 identical over 10 bases. CDR3 DNA sequence: TGCGCCAGCAGGACTAGCGGGTTCAATGAGCAGTTCTTC. Encoded protein: CASRTSGFNEQFF.